The T cell receptor beta chain under discussion was sequenced for a study of metastatic and nonmetastatic thyroid tumors. Study overall: Malignant and benign thyroid patients had repertoires compared in peripheral blood and tumor or nodule tissue.

Germline CDR1 reads DFQATT; CDR2 reads SNEGSKA (reference sequence). Trimming took 4 bases from V and 6 from J, leaving 8 bases between them. CDR3 length: 11 residues. Original processing notes: CDR3 differences across clinicopathological groups were used to build a distant-metastasis classifier for papillary thyroid cancer. TCRdb re-called clones from the PCR reads using MiXCR. TCRdb assigned the V and J calls; the authors' analysis was not used. The sample has tens of thousands of clones, 16% seen once. This clone showed up many times. Its specificity is unknown. General study results and limits: Malignant thyroid tumors reportedly exceeded benign nodules significantly in TCR beta diversity, with the difference appearing in blood and tumor.

There were no patients who had received any treatment before thyroid surgery. This sequence originates from a female donor with papillary thyroid cancer or a benign thyroid nodule (not recorded which). Some clones in this sample may be carry-over from other donors' samples. J is TRBJ2-3 and V is TRBV20-1; D gene ambiguous. Sequencing was carried out using blood. DNA for the CDR3: TGCAGTGCTACTCCCGTGGATACGCAGTATTTT. It specifies CSATPVDTQYF.